This TCR beta chain was identified during a study of blood T cell repertoires in COVID-19. The overall study: Samples taken during acute and convalescent COVID-19 were collected in the United States, Italy and Spain. PBMCs, B-cell-depleted T cells, or T cells were the source of the cDNA or gDNA that made up the material.

In its sample, this clone was seen once. Clones were read by immunoSEQ multiplex PCR, and TCRdb kept only the in-frame ones, dropping some. The sample records roughly 120,000 clones, around nine tenths being singletons. The germline CDR1 and CDR2 sequences are MGHRA and YSYEKL. V was shortened by 1 base and J by 0 bases, with 16 bases between the two germline ends. This CDR3 contains 17 residues. The chain uses TRBV4-1 and TRBJ2-7, with D maybe TRBD2 (6 bases). The source of this sequence is a woman in her seventies who had recovered from COVID-19. The specimen sequenced was peripheral blood. The CDR3 reads CASSQGVAGFSSYEQYF. The CDR3 DNA follows: TGCGCCAGCAGCCAAGGGGTGGCGGGGTTTAGCTCCTACGAGCAGTACTTC.